These T cell receptor beta chains were read from a single sample in a study of PD-L1 blockade in urothelial cancer. Generated by immunoSEQ multiplex PCR, the TCRdb table keeps only in-frame clones and is missing some. Here the sample spans 45,000 to 65,000 clones, approximately 84% being singletons. The sample consisted of PBMCs, taken around atezolizumab (anti-PD-L1) treatment. The source is a man aged 35 to 55 with urothelial cancer. Each CDR3 is given with its conserved first and last residue.

TRBJ1-1 | TRBV19 | CASSIGRKNTEAFF
TRBJ2-1 | TRBV5-1 | CASSLDWSSYNEQFF
TRBJ1-2 | TRBV2 | CASNNLGGKDYGYTF
TRBJ2-7 | TRBV2 | CASIETGFQGEQYF
TRBJ2-7 | TRBV5-1 | CASSLGSLPPGEQYF
TRBJ1-5 | TRBV28 | CASSFFLTRRLEQPQHF
TRBJ2-3 | TRBV7-7 | CASSLGAGGSADTQYF
TRBJ2-4 | TRBV9 | CASSARNEKNIQYF
TRBJ2-1 | TRBV19 | CASSPERLAGGTPYNEQFF
TRBJ1-1 | TRBV30 | CAWSAGVNTEAFF
TRBJ1-3 | TRBV19 | CASSLSNPGRGLITIYF
TRBJ1-5 | TRBV2 | CASGGENQPQHF
TRBJ2-3 | TRBV6-5 | CASRKTERTDTQYF
TRBJ2-5 | TRBV30 | CAWSVGRGQETQYF
TRBJ2-1 | TRBV7-7 | CASSLAGQVNEQFF
TRBJ2-7 | TRBV29-1 | CSVEGPFEQYF
TRBJ2-3 | TRBV12-5 | CASGQGTHTQYF
TRBJ1-5 | TRBV19 | CASSTGGFNQPQHF
TRBJ1-3 | TRBV5-4 | CASSLSGNTIYF
TRBJ1-3 | TRBV9 | CASSVGPPELGNTIYF
TRBJ2-5 | TRBV14 | CASSQVGRGTETQYF
TRBJ1-2 | TRBV13 | CASSSAQPDYGYTF
TRBJ1-5 | TRBV27 | CASSLSSGDQPQHF
TRBJ2-7 | TRBV18 | CASSARGREGSHEQYF
TRBJ2-1 | TRBV7-3 | CASSLPIPRGYNEQFF
TRBJ2-1 | TRBV6-5 | CASNPPSSHGQFF
TRBJ1-2 | TRBV5-6 | CASSSVENYGYTF
TRBJ2-7 | TRBV6-4 | CASSVTSGTSYEQYF
TRBJ1-4 | TRBV12-5 | CASGRIRDRGRGREKLFF
TRBJ2-2 | TRBV21-1 | CASSKGTVANTGELFF
TRBJ2-7 | TRBV5-6 | CASSLLGGTGDYEQYF
TRBJ2-1 | TRBV5-1 | CASSLTSSGRVGYNEQFF
TRBJ2-2 | TRBV6-5 | CASRRTGSTGELFF
TRBJ1-1 | TRBV7-2 | CASSFSGGGTEAFF
TRBJ1-5 | TRBV7-2 | CASTTTGNQPQHF
TRBJ2-7 | TRBV6-6 | CASSSPSSYEQYF
TRBJ1-1 | TRBV28 | CASWQGVSEAFF
TRBJ2-7 | TRBV18 | CASSPPSRAPLEQYF
TRBJ1-1 | TRBV18 | CASSLDRMNTEAFF
TRBJ2-1 | TRBV27 | CASSLTGLGSRVSSYNEQFF
TRBJ2-3 | TRBV4-2 | CASSQEALGRVDTQYF
TRBJ1-4 | TRBV4-3 | CASSQGQFNEKLFF
TRBJ2-1 | TRBV5-1 | CASSLSGVNNEQFF
TRBJ1-5 | TRBV18 | CASSVQHSNQPQHF
TRBJ1-1 | TRBV27 | CASSFGQRSPNTEAFF